The 17 T cell receptor beta chains in this list originate from one sample, sequenced in a study of CD8+ T cells in alopecia areata (dated by TCRdb to the late 2010s). Library construction relied on the immunoSEQ multiplex PCR assay. For TCR sequencing, RNA was extracted from every sample and reverse transcribed into cDNA to serve as template. Held by TCRdb, this immuneACCESS table contains in-frame sequences only and omits some clones. Under half of the omission traces to an unresolved V gene where checked; the cause of the rest is unknown. The sample table lists about 180,000 clones, approximately 70% of them with a count of one. The ten largest account for 9.5% to 12% of the sample. The time point label, read with the paper, signifies: baseline before oral tofacitinib. The sample was CD8+ T cells sorted from blood, taken at week 0. The receptors originated from a human donor with alopecia areata.

The chain combines TRBV27 with TRBJ2-1; a weak D match, TRBD1 (5 bases). V shed 0 bases and J shed 9 bases, with 12 bases lying between them. From germline, CDR1 is MNHEY and CDR2 SMNVEV (reference sequence). This CDR3 spans 14 amino acids. Written as DNA, the CDR3 is TGTGCCAGCAGTTTATCGGTAAGGGGCGGTGAGCAGTTCTTC. Translation: CASSLSVRGGEQFF.

The chain couples TRBV5-1 to TRBJ2-1; D remains unclear. Germline V gene lookup returns CDR1 SGHRS and CDR2 YFSETQ. V dropped 4 bases and J dropped 6 bases, with 8 bases sitting between them. The CDR3 length is 12 residues. The CDR3 protein is CASSPWGNEQFF. The CDR3 DNA reads as TGCGCCAGCAGCCCCTGGGGCAATGAGCAGTTCTTC.

In its sample, this clone was seen a few times. CDR3 in DNA: TGTGCCAGTCGTCCCGACCTGCGGGACAGCTTAGACAATGAGCAGTTCTTC. Amino acid sequence: CASRPDLRDSLDNEQFF. This chain connects TRBV19 to TRBJ2-1, with D maybe TRBD1 (7 bases). The V gene's germline CDR1 is LNHDA and CDR2 SQIVND (reference sequence). The CDR3 extends over 17 amino acids. The V and J ends lost 8 bases and 5 bases respectively, with 25 bases between them.

The CDR3 spells CASRGGGTDVDTQYF. The CDR3 DNA sequence: TGTGCCAGCAGAGGGGGGGGGACCGACGTAGATACGCAGTATTTT. V and J are TRBV2 and TRBJ2-3; maybe TRBD2 (7 bases). Germline-derived CDR1 and CDR2 are SNHLY and FYNNEI. The CDR3 has 15 residues. Trimming pared 6 bases from V and 5 bases from J, leaving 18 bases between.

This clone was detected once. The chain carries TRBV29-1 and TRBJ1-2; D may be TRBD1 (6 bases). Germline V gives CDR1 SQVTM, CDR2 ANQGSEA. The CDR3 consists of 18 residues. Trimming took off 6 bases at V and 4 bases at J, with 30 bases between the two ends. CDR3 residues: CSVGTRDAQGAGAYGYTF. In DNA form, the CDR3 reads TGCAGCGTCGGAACCAGAGATGCCCAGGGTGCGGGGGCCTATGGCTACACCTTC.

Only a few counts were recorded for this clone. This rearrangement joins TRBV5-6 to TRBJ1-1; TRBD1 matches 8 bases. V lost 4 bases to trimming and J lost 5 bases; unmatched junction nucleotides: 10. Germline V gene data show CDR1 as SGHDT and CDR2 as YYEEEE. This CDR3 has 15 amino acids. CDR3 DNA: TGTGCCAGCAGCCGGGGGGCAGGGGGCTGGACTGAAGCTTTCTTT. It codes for CASSRGAGGWTEAFF.

DNA for the CDR3: TGTGCCACCAGCAGAGCCCGCGTGGGTCAGCCCCAGCATTTT. This translates into CATSRARVGQPQHF. This rearrangement joins TRBV15 to TRBJ1-5; D is unclear. The CDR3 sequence is 14 residues long. Germline V gene sequence: CDR1 LNHNV, CDR2 YYDKDF (reference sequence). V was shortened by 1 base and J by 6 bases, with 10 bases between the two germline ends.

The rearrangement uses TRBV25-1 and TRBJ2-5; perhaps D is TRBD1 or TRBD2 (5 bases each). The CDR3 has 11 amino acids. CDR1 and CDR2 from the germline V gene are MGHDK and SYGVNS. Trimming stripped 3 bases from V and 12 bases from J, with 11 bases between. The CDR3 region is CASSEGLAKYF. As DNA, the CDR3 is TGTGCCAGCAGTGAGGGGCTAGCAAAGTACTTC.

The V call is TRBV4-1, the J call TRBJ2-7, with a tentative D call TRBD2 (6 bases). The CDR3 is 12 amino acids. V lost 4 bases, J lost 5 bases, and 9 bases lay in between. The germline CDR1 and CDR2 sequences are MGHRA and YSYEKL. The CDR3 DNA is TGCGCCAGCAGCCCCGGGAGCGACGAGCAGTACTTC. Protein product: CASSPGSDEQYF.

Only a few counts were recorded for this clone. V gene TRBV4-1 combines with J gene TRBJ2-3; D possibly uses TRBD1 or TRBD2 (6 bases each). Germline V gene data show CDR1 as MGHRA and CDR2 as YSYEKL. This CDR3 region has 17 residues. Trimming pared 5 bases from V and 5 bases from J, leaving 23 bases between. CDR3 nucleotide sequence: TGCGCCAGCAGCGTCAACTTCGGGGGCGATGGACGAGATACGCAGTATTTT. This codes for CASSVNFGGDGRDTQYF.

About this clone: Other DNA sequences of this sample code for an identical CDR3. The chain employs TRBV7-9 and TRBJ1-5; D remains unclear. Looked up from germline, CDR1 is SEHNR and CDR2 is FQNEAQ (reference sequence). The V end lost 6 bases, the J end lost 2 bases, and 5 bases lay between the germline ends. CDR3 size: 12 residues. The CDR3, as DNA: TGTGCCAGCAGTTCGGGCAATCAGCCCCAGCATTTT. Translation gives CASSSGNQPQHF.

V and J are TRBV4-2 and TRBJ2-7; 11 bases fit TRBD2. V dropped 8 bases and J dropped 6; count of bases not matched to a gene: 3. The length of the CDR3 is 12 residues. The germline V gene has CDR1 LGHNA and CDR2 YNFKEQ. The CDR3 DNA is TGTGCCAGCGGGACTAGCGGACGCGAGCAGTACTTC. Residues: CASGTSGREQYF.

This chain connects TRBV29-1 to TRBJ1-4; 7 nucleotides match TRBD1. Germline V lookup: CDR1 SQVTM, CDR2 ANQGSEA. The CDR3 is 17 amino acids. Trimming at V came to 1 base and at J to 7 bases, leaving 15 bases not matched to a gene. CDR3 sequence (DNA): TGCAGCGTTGAAGTCGAGGGGGCGGGGACCCCAGGTGAAAAACTGTTTTTT. It is translated as CSVEVEGAGTPGEKLFF.

The chain couples TRBV5-6 to TRBJ2-1; D is unresolved. V was cut by 0 bases and J by 7 bases, with 11 bases left in between. Germline V gene data show CDR1 as SGHDT and CDR2 as YYEEEE. The CDR3 is 14 residues long. The CDR3 spells CASSLGLLLNEQFF. CDR3 nucleotides: TGTGCCAGCAGCTTGGGACTCCTTCTTAATGAGCAGTTCTTC.

The rearrangement uses TRBV15 and TRBJ2-6; D gene unclear. The CDR3 contains 14 residues. Germline CDR1 LNHNV, CDR2 YYDKDF (reference sequence). V was cut by 5 bases and J by 5 bases, with 10 bases left in between. CDR3 residues: CATSVGSRANVLTF. The CDR3 bases are TGTGCCACCAGCGTGGGAAGCAGGGCCAACGTCCTGACTTTC.

The V gene is TRBV9, the J gene TRBJ1-1; 9 nucleotides align to TRBD1. V trimming: 3 bases; J trimming: 3 bases; junction bases outside the gene matches: 0. Germline values: CDR1 SGDLS, CDR2 YYNGEE. CDR3 length: 13 residues. The CDR3 nucleotides read TGTGCCAGCAGCGGACAGGGGGACACTGAAGCTTTCTTT. Amino acids: CASSGQGDTEAFF.

This chain uses TRBV11-2 with TRBJ2-5, with no clear D. Trimming left V 3 bases short and J 3 bases short, with 8 bases between. Looked up from germline, CDR1 is SGHAT and CDR2 is FQNNGV. The CDR3 is 13 residues long. CDR3 coding DNA: TGTGCCAGCAGCTTTGGCAGAAAAGAGACCCAGTACTTC. Translation gives CASSFGRKETQYF.